Given below is one T cell receptor beta chain in context. Its target antigen remains unknown. The record has no base qualities; no much larger clone is one base away. This entry comes from a study of blood T cell repertoires in COVID-19 (dated by TCRdb to 2020 to 2021). Study-wide context: Samples covering the acute and convalescent phases of COVID-19 were provided by collaborators in the United States, Italy and Spain. Subjects who had been exposed to COVID-19, were actively infected with it, or had recovered from it provided the deeply sampled blood TCRbeta repertoires that made up the dataset. Where HLA class I and class II types were available, the types were taken from metadata supplied by the sample provider, not from assay-based typing. The samples were drawn from the first 160 participants of the ongoing ImmuneRACE study and from over a thousand subjects provided by 6 global collaborators. The material from the prospective study consisted of cDNA or gDNA derived from T cells, B-cell-depleted T cells, or PBMCs. Sample metadata almost always included a de-identified subject ID, COVID-19 status, age in years and sex. The repertoires were released in a freely available public database intended as a resource for research on the immune response to SARS-CoV-2. Here is what the overall study found, with its caveats: Clinical and demographic metadata were provided uncurated, with the amount varying by source and participant.

The immunoSEQ Assay, a bias-controlled multiplex PCR, was used to amplify TCRbeta CDR3 regions from genomic DNA. The source study handled its data this way. The number of nucleated cells in each sample was estimated from the amplification of reference gene primers within the assay. To quantify the absolute abundance of each unique TCRbeta CDR3 rearrangement, sequence reads were collapsed and filtered. For each sample, productive Simpson clonality was calculated by taking the square root of Simpson's diversity index across productive rearrangements. TCRdb retrieved this table from immuneACCESS and kept in-frame rearrangements only. Not all clones are present; in checked studies, unresolved V genes account for under half, and no reason is known for the remainder. V and J calls and clone size come straight from that table; D and trimming were deduced from the DNA. The sample table shows 90,000 to 100,000 clones, and approximately 88% are seen once. The ten largest make up about 4.8% of the sample.

At one collaborating source in Seattle, patients were enrolled during active infection and were followed longitudinally through the course of disease. The collaborating institutions used their own protocols to collect whole blood in K2EDTA tubes. For TCRbeta analysis, collaborators shipped samples in one of three forms: frozen whole blood, isolated PBMCs, or DNA extracted from either of those sample types. The sequence derives from a man aged 60-69 years with COVID-19, enrolled during active disease. The specimen was peripheral blood.

The nucleotide sequence is given as TGTGCCAGCACACTCCGGGGGGATCAGAATCAGCCCCAGCATTTT. Translated, it gives CASTLRGDQNQPQHF. The chain couples TRBV27 to TRBJ1-5, and TRBD1 may be the D gene, going by 5 matching bases. Deletion took 7 bases off V and 4 bases off J, with a span of 17 bases between the germline ends. The germline V gene (reference sequence) specifies MNHEY as CDR1 and SMNVEV as CDR2. There are 15 amino acids in the CDR3, from cysteine to phenylalanine inclusive. Only CDR3 DNA remains: 45 bases, in frame from the first base.